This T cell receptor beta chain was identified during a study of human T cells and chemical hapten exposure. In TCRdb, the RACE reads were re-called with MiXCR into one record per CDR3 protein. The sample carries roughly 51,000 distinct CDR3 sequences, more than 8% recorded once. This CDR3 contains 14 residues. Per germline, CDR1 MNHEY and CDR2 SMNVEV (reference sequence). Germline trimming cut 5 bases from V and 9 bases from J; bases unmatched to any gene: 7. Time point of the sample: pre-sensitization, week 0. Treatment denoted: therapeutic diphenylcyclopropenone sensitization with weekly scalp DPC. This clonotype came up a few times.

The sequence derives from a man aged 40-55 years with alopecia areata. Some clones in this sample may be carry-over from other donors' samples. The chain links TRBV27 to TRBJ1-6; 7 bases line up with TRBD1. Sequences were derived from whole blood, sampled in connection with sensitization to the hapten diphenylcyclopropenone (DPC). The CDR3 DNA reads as TGTGCCAGCAGTCTGACAGGGAGGGTTTCACCCCTCCACTTT. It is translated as CASSLTGRVSPLHF.